This TCR beta chain is drawn from a study of CD8+ T cells in alopecia areata. Study details: Twice daily, treated patients received 5 to 10 mg of oral tofacitinib. By percentage of affected scalp area, the severity of treated patients was scored.

General observations from the study: It was lesional scalp, especially alopecia totalis/universalis, that showed higher clonality than normal scalp.

The CDR3 sequence is 17 residues long. Germline values: CDR1 SGHDT, CDR2 YYEEEE. Trimming took 0 bases from V and 2 from J, leaving 16 bases between them. About this clone: Its specificity is not known.

Sequencing relied on a cDNA template that was reverse transcribed from extracted RNA. Measured with immunoSEQ multiplex PCR; TCRdb has only the in-frame clones, and not every one. This sample has more than 95,000 clones, with 80% to 90% found just once. Treatment in this sample: oral pan-JAK inhibitor, 5-10 mg twice daily. Sampling of alopecia areata patients yielded lesional scalp punch biopsies as well as peripheral blood. The TCR originated in a human donor with alopecia areata. The chain employs TRBV5-6 and TRBJ2-3; perhaps TRBD2 as D (5 bases). Sequenced here: CD8+ T cells sorted from blood, sampled at roughly week 30, from a patient treated with tofacitinib. The CDR3 region has the DNA TGTGCCAGCAGCTTGGCCGAGAGGGAAGGCCCCACAGATACGCAGTATTTT. Translation gives CASSLAEREGPTDTQYF. Filled out from reference TRBV5-6 and TRBJ2-3, the complete variable domain reads DAGVTQSPTHLIKTRGQQVTLRCSPKSGHDTVSWYQQALGQGPQFIFQYYEEEERQRGNFPDRFSGHQFPNYSSELNVNALLLGDSALYLCASSLAEREGPTDTQYFGPGTRLTVL.